The clone carrying this T cell receptor (beta chain) was counted a single time. What it binds is not known. This specimen belongs to a study of shared clonotypes between healthy human individuals. Study-wide results and caveats: Limited genetic and exposure-history diversity came from having few donors. Compared with clonotypes that all four donors shared, non-shared clonotypes had lower generation probabilities.

Germline V CDR1 and CDR2: MNHNS, SASEGT. This CDR3 has 14 residues. V shed 8 bases and J 7 bases; nucleotides not matched to a gene: 6. Method: immunoSEQ multiplex PCR; TCRdb's copy keeps in-frame clones and lacks some. The sample lists 1.6 million or so clones, about 98.5% seen once, with approximately 0.4% in the top ten. The chain joins TRBV6-1 to TRBJ1-5; 12 bases are shared with TRBD1. The TCR was taken from a man aged 30-40 years in good health. Sequences were obtained from naive CD4+ T cells sorted from blood. The subset is: CD45RA+ positively selected. This CDR3 reads CASAGTGGRQPQHF. The CDR3 DNA follows: TGTGCCAGCGCCGGGACAGGGGGCCGGCAGCCCCAGCATTTT.